This T cell receptor beta chain is drawn from a study of OX40 agonist ivuxolimab in advanced cancers. About the research overall: It was ivuxolimab, an agonistic anti-OX40 (CD134) antibody, that patients were treated with. Whole-study results and caveats: Individuals who were partial responders at 0.1-3.0 mg/kg had clonal expansion that ranked among the lowest.

There are a few counts of this clone. The antigen is unknown. Clones were read by immunoSEQ multiplex PCR, and TCRdb kept only the in-frame ones, dropping some. The sample records around 68,000 clones, about nine tenths being singletons. Germline CDR1 LNHDA, CDR2 SQIVND (reference sequence). This CDR3 contains 15 residues. V was pared by 10 bases and J by 0 bases, with 16 bases between. The sample in question was CD4+ or CD8+ T cells sorted from blood, obtained in a trial of the OX40 agonist ivuxolimab. The TCR originated in an adult with an advanced solid tumor such as melanoma, head and neck, liver or kidney cancer. The rearrangement joins TRBV19 to TRBJ1-5; possible D gene TRBD1, 5 bases. The DNA of the CDR3 is TGTGCCACCCAAGAGCAGGGCAATAGCAATCAGCCCCAGCATTTT. It codes for CATQEQGNSNQPQHF.